This TCR beta chain was observed in a study of blood T cells in healthy people across ages. V shed 6 bases and J 2 bases; nucleotides not matched to a gene: 16. Germline V gives CDR1 SGHDT, CDR2 YYEEEE. This CDR3 contains 17 residues. Primers used in a second PCR of roughly 7 to 12 cycles were a sample-barcoded 5' primer and a J-beta primer mix. MiXCR was run by TCRdb on the 5' RACE reads, yielding one entry per CDR3 protein. The table includes 540,000 or so distinct CDR3 sequences, around half detected once. Study results and limitations: Any changes in expanded clonotypes were possibly confounded, as donor CMV status remained unknown. TCR beta diversity per million T cells fell roughly linearly with age.

About this clonotype: What it binds is not known.

Sequencing used blood. The V gene is TRBV5-6, the J gene TRBJ1-2; 7 bases fit TRBD1. The clonotype was recovered from an elderly man in good health. CDR3 sequence (DNA): TGTGCCAGCAACCACAGGGGTAGAGGCTTATCCAACTATGGCTACACCTTC. Translation: CASNHRGRGLSNYGYTF.